These T cell receptor beta chains were read from a single sample in a study of siplizumab effects on memory and regulatory T cells. Some clones are missing from TCRdb's copy, which holds only in-frame ones; the method was immunoSEQ multiplex PCR. The sample includes under 110,000 clones, 80% to 95% seen only once; the top ten take around 13%. The specimen was non-Treg CD4+ T cells sorted from blood. These receptor sequences come from a human donor in good health. The CDR3 runs from the conserved cysteine through the conserved F or W. The order of the fields is J gene, clone size, CDR3 length, V gene, D gene, CDR3 DNA, CDR3 protein. The D gene is left open where the match is weak. The size entry is marked missing in some rows and otherwise reads once, few, many or a size class.

TRBJ2-1 | NA | 14 | TRBV18 | TRBD2 | TGTGCCAGCTCAAGGACTAGCGGGTCCAATGAGCAGTTCTTC | CASSRTSGSNEQFF
TRBJ2-1 | NA | 14 | TRBV14 | TRBD2 | TGTGCCAGCAGCCCTCGGACTAGCGTGAATGAGCAGTTCTTC | CASSPRTSVNEQFF
TRBJ2-5 | NA | 12 | TRBV6-6 | NA | TGTGCCAGCAGTGGGTCCGAGGAGACCCAGTACTTC | CASSGSEETQYF
TRBJ2-2 | NA | 12 | TRBV10-1 | NA | TGCGCCAGCAAAGAAAACACCGGGGAGCTGTTTTTT | CASKENTGELFF
TRBJ2-1 | once | 14 | TRBV14 | NA | TGTGCCAGCAGCCGAAAGGACAGATACAATGAGCAGTTCTTC | CASSRKDRYNEQFF
TRBJ1-1 | NA | 14 | TRBV30 | NA | TGTGCCTGGAGTCGGTCCCGGGGGGGGACTGAAGCTTTCTTT | CAWSRSRGGTEAFF
TRBJ2-1 | NA | 11 | TRBV9 | NA | TGTGCCAGCAGCACTACGAATGAGCAGTTCTTC | CASSTTNEQFF
TRBJ2-7 | NA | 13 | TRBV29-1 | TRBD1 | TGCAGCGTATCCGGGACAGGGCTAGACGAGCAGTACTTC | CSVSGTGLDEQYF
TRBJ2-1 | NA | 17 | TRBV7-9 | TRBD2 | TGTGCCAGCAGCTTAGGGACTAGCGGGAACTACGCCAATGAGCAGTTCTTC | CASSLGTSGNYANEQFF
TRBJ2-1 | NA | 15 | TRBV19 | TRBD2 | TGTGCGTCTCGGCGGGAGGCCCTCTCCTACAATGAGCAGTTCTTC | CASRREALSYNEQFF
TRBJ1-4 | NA | 15 | TRBV7-9 | NA | TGTGCCAGCAGCTTGAGGGAGACAACTAATGAAAAACTGTTTTTT | CASSLRETTNEKLFF
TRBJ2-3 | NA | 18 | TRBV19 | NA | TGTGCCAGTACCGCCACAAATCCTACCTTCTCTAGCACAGATGCGCAGTATTTT | CASTATNPTFSSTDAQYF
TRBJ1-2 | NA | 14 | TRBV19 | NA | TGTGCCAGTAGTATATCGGACAGAAACTATGGCTACACCTTC | CASSISDRNYGYTF
TRBJ1-1 | NA | 15 | TRBV29-1 | TRBD1 | TGCAGCGTTACCTCCGGGACAGGGGGTCACACTGAAGCTTTCTTT | CSVTSGTGGHTEAFF
TRBJ1-2 | NA | 13 | TRBV6-5 | NA | TGTGCCAGCAGAGCCAGTGGGGTCTATGGCTACACCTTC | CASRASGVYGYTF
TRBJ2-2 | NA | 14 | TRBV19 | TRBD2 | TGTGCCAGTACCCTGACTAGCGGGATTGGGGAGCTGTTTTTT | CASTLTSGIGELFF
TRBJ2-1 | NA | 16 | TRBV11-3 | TRBD2 | TGTGCCAGCAGCCTCGCCGGGACTAGGCCCTACAATGAGCAGTTCTTC | CASSLAGTRPYNEQFF
TRBJ1-3 | NA | 11 | TRBV5-4 | NA | TGTGCCAGCAGCTCTGGAAACACCATATATTTT | CASSSGNTIYF
TRBJ2-5 | NA | 13 | TRBV7-3 | NA | TGTGCCAGCAGCGTTGGGCCTCAAGAGACCCAGTACTTC | CASSVGPQETQYF
TRBJ2-3 | NA | 19 | TRBV29-1 | NA | TGCAGCGTTGAAGATCTGTCCCTCGCTGGGCGGGACCGCACAGATACGCAGTATTTT | CSVEDLSLAGRDRTDTQYF
TRBJ2-2 | NA | 15 | TRBV5-4 | TRBD1 | TGTGCCAGCAGCTTCGGACAGGGGGACACCGGGGAGCTGTTTTTT | CASSFGQGDTGELFF
TRBJ1-1 | NA | 15 | TRBV28 | TRBD1 | TGTGCCAGCAGGCCTACCGGGACAGGGAACACTGAAGCTTTCTTT | CASRPTGTGNTEAFF
TRBJ1-4 | once | 13 | TRBV2 | NA | TGTGCCAGCAGTGCGGGGGGAAAATCAAAACTGTTTTTT | CASSAGGKSKLFF
TRBJ2-3 | NA | 19 | TRBV7-3 | NA | TGTGCCAGCAGCTCCCTAGGACGCACTGTGGCCCCCACCACAGATACGCAGTATTTT | CASSSLGRTVAPTTDTQYF
TRBJ2-5 | NA | 12 | TRBV7-6 | NA | TGTGCCAGCAGCCGAAGGGGAGAGACCCAGTACTTC | CASSRRGETQYF
TRBJ2-1 | NA | 13 | TRBV4-3 | NA | TGCGCCAGCAGCCAAGAGATGTACAATGAGCAGTTCTTC | CASSQEMYNEQFF
TRBJ1-2 | NA | 16 | TRBV4-2 | TRBD1 | TGTGCCAGCAGCCAGAGTTCGACAGGGACTAACTATGGCTACACCTTC | CASSQSSTGTNYGYTF